The clone carrying this T cell receptor beta chain was seen a few times. The template was genomic DNA from peripheral blood, not RNA. These data belong to a study of T cell repertoires in aging, cancer and after chemotherapy. Multiplex touch-down PCR with TRB-A/B primers amplified rearranged V-D-J TRB sequences. TCRdb passed the multiplex PCR reads through MiXCR, listing each CDR3 protein once. The repertoire holds about 2,200 distinct CDR3 sequences, with 25% as singletons. The specimen sequenced was blood. The TCR originated in a human donor with a solid tumor.

In DNA form, the CDR3 reads TGTGCCAGCAGTGGGTTTCAGGGAGCGACCCAGTACTTC. Its protein product is CASSGFQGATQYF. The chain uses TRBV2 and TRBJ2-5; D is possibly TRBD1 or TRBD2 (5 bases each). Germline CDR1 reads SNHLY; CDR2 reads FYNNEI. Trimming pared 4 bases from V and 7 bases from J, leaving 13 bases between. The CDR3 spans 13 residues.